The clone carrying this T cell receptor beta chain has more than one count but fewer than ten. The antigen is undetermined. The data belong to a study of OX40 agonist ivuxolimab in advanced cancers. Study-level information: Earlier anti-PD-1, anti-PD-L1 or anti-CTLA-4 therapy was permitted; over 35% had received some.

Findings and caveats of the study: Expanded clones were, on average, more numerous in CD8+ T cells than in CD4+.

Generated by immunoSEQ multiplex PCR, the TCRdb table keeps only in-frame clones and is missing some. The table shows tens of thousands of clones, with approximately 88% occurring only once. This TCR was sampled from an adult with an advanced solid tumor such as melanoma, head and neck, liver or kidney cancer. Specimen: CD4+ or CD8+ T cells sorted from blood, collected in a trial of the OX40 agonist ivuxolimab.

The CDR3 nucleotides read TGTGCCAGTAGGGCGGTTAACACCGGGGAGCTGTTTTTT. Amino acids: CASRAVNTGELFF. V is TRBV19 and J is TRBJ2-2; D not certain. The CDR3 length is 13 residues. Trimming left V 6 bases short and J 2 bases short, with 7 bases between. In germline, CDR1 is LNHDA, CDR2 SQIVND (reference sequence).